This T cell receptor beta chain was captured in a study of regulatory T cells in long-lasting Graves disease. Relying on iRepertoire HTBI primers and Arm-PCR of CDR3 regions, the team built TCR beta libraries. A single record per CDR3 protein comes from TCRdb applying MiXCR to the multiplex PCR reads. The table records some 430,000 distinct CDR3 sequences, 20% to 25% of them present only once. In germline, CDR1 is MDHEN, CDR2 SYDVKM. The CDR3 has 14 amino acids. V gave up 7 bases and J gave up 2 bases, with 15 bases separating them. Regarding this clonotype: Its antigen is as yet unknown.

Points from the study as a whole: Reduced TCR diversity was observed in persistent Graves' patients versus newly diagnosed patients. Favored gene segments in persistent disease were TRBV28, TRBJ1-2 and TRBJ2-5.

Described time point: persistent/refractory GD, antithyroid drugs over 5 years with positive TRAb. PBMCs provided the RNA from which the TCR library was made. The clonotype was recovered from a female donor with Graves disease. This sequence joins TRBV28 and TRBJ2-7, with TRBD1 as a possible D gene (6 bases). This specimen consisted of peripheral blood mononuclear cells (PBMCs), obtained when the disease was refractory, from a patient treated with antithyroid drugs. The CDR3 region has the DNA TGTGCCAGCACTCCCGGGACATTACCCTACGAGCAGTACTTC. This gives the protein CASTPGTLPYEQYF.